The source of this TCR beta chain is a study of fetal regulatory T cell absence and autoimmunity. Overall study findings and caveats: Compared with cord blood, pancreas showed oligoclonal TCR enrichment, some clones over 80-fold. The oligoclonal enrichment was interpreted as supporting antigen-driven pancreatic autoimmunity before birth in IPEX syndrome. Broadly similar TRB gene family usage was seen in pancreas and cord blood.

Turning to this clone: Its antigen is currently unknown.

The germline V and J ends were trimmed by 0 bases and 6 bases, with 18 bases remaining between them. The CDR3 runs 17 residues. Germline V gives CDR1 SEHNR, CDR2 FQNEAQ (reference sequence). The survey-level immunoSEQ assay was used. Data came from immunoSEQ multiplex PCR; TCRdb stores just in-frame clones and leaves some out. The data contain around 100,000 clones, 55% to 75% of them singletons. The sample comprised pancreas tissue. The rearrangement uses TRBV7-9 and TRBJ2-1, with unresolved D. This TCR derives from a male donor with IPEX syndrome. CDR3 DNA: TGTGCCAGCAGCTTAGCCCCGGTGGCTAGACCTCCCAATGAGCAGTTCTTC. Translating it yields CASSLAPVARPPNEQFF.